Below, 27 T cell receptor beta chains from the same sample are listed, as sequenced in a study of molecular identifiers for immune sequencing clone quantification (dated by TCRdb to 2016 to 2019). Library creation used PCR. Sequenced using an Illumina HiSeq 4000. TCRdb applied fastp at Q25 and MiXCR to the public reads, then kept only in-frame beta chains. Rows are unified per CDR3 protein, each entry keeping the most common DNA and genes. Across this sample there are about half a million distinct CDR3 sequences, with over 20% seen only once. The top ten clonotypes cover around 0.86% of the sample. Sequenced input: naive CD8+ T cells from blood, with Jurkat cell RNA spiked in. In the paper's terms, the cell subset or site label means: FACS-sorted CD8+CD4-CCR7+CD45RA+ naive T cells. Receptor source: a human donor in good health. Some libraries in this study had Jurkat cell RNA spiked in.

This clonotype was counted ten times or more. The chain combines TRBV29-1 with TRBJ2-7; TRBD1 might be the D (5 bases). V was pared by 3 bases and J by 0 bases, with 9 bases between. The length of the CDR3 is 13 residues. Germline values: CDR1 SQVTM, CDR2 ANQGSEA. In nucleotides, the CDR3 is TGCAGCGTTGAGGGGCAAGACTCCTACGAGCAGTACTTC. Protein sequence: CSVEGQDSYEQYF.

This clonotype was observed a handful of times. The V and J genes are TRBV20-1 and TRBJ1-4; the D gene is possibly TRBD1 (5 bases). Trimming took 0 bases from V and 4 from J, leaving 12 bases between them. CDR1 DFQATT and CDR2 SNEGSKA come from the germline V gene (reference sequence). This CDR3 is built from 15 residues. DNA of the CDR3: TGCAGTGCTAGAGACTGGGCGGGGGATAATGAAAAACTGTTTTTT. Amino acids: CSARDWAGDNEKLFF.

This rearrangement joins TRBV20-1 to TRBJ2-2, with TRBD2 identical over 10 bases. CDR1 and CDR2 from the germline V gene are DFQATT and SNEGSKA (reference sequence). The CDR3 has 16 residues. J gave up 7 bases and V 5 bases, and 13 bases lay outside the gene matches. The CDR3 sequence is CSAVSSSGGANGELFF. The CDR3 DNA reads TGCAGTGCTGTTTCATCGAGCGGGGGGGCCAACGGGGAGCTGTTTTTT.

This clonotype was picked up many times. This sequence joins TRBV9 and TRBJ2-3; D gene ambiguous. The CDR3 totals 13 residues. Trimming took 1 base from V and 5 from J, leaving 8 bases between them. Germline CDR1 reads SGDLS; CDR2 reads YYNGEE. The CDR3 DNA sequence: TGTGCCAGCAGCGTATTCGCCCAAGATACGCAGTATTTT. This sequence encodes CASSVFAQDTQYF.

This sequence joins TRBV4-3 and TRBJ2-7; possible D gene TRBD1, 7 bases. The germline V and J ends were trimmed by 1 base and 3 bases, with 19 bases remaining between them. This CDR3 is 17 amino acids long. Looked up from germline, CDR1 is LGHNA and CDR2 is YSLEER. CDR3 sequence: CASSQAHRGGGVYEQYF. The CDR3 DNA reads TGCGCCAGCAGCCAAGCCCACAGGGGAGGAGGAGTCTACGAGCAGTACTTC.

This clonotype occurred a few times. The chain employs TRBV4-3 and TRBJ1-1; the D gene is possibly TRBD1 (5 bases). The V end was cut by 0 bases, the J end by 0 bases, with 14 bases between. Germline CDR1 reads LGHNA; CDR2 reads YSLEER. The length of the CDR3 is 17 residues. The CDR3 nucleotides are TGCGCCAGCAGCCAAGATCTTATGGCAGGGCTGAACACTGAAGCTTTCTTT. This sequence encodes CASSQDLMAGLNTEAFF.

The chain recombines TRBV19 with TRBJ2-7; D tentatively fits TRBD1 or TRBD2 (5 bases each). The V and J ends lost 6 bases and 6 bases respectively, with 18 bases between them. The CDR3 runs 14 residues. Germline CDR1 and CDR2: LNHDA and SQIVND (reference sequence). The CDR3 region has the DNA TGTGCCAGTAGCCCCGTTTCCGGGGCCTGCGAGCAGTACTTC. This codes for CASSPVSGACEQYF.

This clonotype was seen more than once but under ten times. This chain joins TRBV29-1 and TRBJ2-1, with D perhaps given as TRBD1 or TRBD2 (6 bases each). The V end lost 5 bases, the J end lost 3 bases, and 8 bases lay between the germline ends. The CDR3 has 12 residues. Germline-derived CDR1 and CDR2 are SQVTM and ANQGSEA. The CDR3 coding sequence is TGCAGCGTTAGGGGGGTCTACAATGAGCAGTTCTTC. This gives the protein CSVRGVYNEQFF.

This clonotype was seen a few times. DNA for the CDR3: TGTGCCAGCAGCCTCATTACAGGGGAACCTGGAAACACCATATATTTT. Protein sequence: CASSLITGEPGNTIYF. The V and J genes are TRBV7-9 and TRBJ1-3; 7 bases align to TRBD1. CDR1 SEHNR and CDR2 FQNEAQ come from the germline V gene (reference sequence). This CDR3 contains 16 residues. After removal of 5 bases from V and 2 bases from J, the junction contained 9 bases not matched to a gene.

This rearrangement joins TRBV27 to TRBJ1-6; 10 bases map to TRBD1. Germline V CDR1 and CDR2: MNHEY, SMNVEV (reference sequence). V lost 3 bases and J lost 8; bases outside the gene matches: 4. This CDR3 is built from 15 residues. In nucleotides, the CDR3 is TGTGCCAGCAGTTTGTCGACAGGGGGCCATTCACCCCTCCACTTT. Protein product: CASSLSTGGHSPLHF.

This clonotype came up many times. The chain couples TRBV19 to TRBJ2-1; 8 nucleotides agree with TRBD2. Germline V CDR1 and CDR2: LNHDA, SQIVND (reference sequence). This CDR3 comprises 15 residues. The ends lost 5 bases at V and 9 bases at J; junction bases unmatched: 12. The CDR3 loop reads CASSPGTRTSGEQFF. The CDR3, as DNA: TGTGCCAGTAGTCCCGGGACTAGAACCTCCGGTGAGCAGTTCTTC.

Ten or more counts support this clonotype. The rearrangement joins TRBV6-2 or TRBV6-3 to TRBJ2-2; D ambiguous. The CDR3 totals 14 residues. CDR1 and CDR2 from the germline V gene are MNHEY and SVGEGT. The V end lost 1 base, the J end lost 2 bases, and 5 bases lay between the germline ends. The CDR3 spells CASSYYTNTGELFF. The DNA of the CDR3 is TGTGCCAGCAGTTACTATACTAACACCGGGGAGCTGTTTTTT.

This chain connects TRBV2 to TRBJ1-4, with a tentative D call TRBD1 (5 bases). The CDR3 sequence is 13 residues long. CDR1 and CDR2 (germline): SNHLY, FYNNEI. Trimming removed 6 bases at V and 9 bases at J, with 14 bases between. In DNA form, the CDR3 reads TGTGCCAGCAGGGGTCGGGACCTTAAAAAACTGTTTTTT. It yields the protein CASRGRDLKKLFF. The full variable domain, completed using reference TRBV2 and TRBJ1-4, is EPEVTQTPSHQVTQMGQEVILRCVPISNHLYFYWYRQILGQKVEFLVSFYNNEISEKSEIFDDQFSVERPDGSNFTLKIRSTKLEDSAMYFCASRGRDLKKLFFGSGTQLSVL.

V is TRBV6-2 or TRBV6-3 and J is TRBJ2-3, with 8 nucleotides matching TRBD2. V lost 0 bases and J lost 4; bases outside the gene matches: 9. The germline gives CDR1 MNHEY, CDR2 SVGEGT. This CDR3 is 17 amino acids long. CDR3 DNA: TGTGCCAGCAGTTACTCCACGGACGGGGGGGTCCCAGATACGCAGTATTTT. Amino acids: CASSYSTDGGVPDTQYF.

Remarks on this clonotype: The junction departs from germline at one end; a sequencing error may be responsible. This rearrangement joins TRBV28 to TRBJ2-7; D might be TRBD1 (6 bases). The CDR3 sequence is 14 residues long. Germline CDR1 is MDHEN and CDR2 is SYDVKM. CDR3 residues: CASSLRTGSYGQYF. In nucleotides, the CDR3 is TGTGCCAGCAGTTTGAGAACAGGGTCCTACGGGCAGTACTTC.

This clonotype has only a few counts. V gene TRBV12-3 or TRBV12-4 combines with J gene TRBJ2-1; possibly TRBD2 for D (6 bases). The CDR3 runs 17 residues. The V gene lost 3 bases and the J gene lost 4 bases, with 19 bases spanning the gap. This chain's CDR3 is CASSLVLGGDRYNEQFF. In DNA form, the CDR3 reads TGTGCCAGCAGTTTGGTCCTTGGCGGGGATAGATACAATGAGCAGTTCTTC.

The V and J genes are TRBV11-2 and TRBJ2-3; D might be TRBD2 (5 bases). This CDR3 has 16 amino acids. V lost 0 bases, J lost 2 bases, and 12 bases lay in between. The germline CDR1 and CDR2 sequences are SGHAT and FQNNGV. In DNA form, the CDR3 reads TGTGCCAGCAGCTTAGATCGGGGAGTTTTCACAGATACGCAGTATTTT. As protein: CASSLDRGVFTDTQYF.

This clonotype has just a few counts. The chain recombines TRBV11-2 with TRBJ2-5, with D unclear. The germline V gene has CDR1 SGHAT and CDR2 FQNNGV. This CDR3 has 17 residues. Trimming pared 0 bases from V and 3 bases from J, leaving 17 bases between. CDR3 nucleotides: TGTGCCAGCAGCTTAGATCCCGTTGCGGACGCTGAAGAGACCCAGTACTTC. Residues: CASSLDPVADAEETQYF.

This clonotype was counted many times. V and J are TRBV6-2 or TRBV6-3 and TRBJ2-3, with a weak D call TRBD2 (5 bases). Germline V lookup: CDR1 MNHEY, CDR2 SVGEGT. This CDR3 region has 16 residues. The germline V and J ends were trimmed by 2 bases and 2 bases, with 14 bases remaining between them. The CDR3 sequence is CASSYGERDYTDTQYF. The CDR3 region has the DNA TGTGCCAGCAGTTACGGCGAGAGGGATTACACAGATACGCAGTATTTT.

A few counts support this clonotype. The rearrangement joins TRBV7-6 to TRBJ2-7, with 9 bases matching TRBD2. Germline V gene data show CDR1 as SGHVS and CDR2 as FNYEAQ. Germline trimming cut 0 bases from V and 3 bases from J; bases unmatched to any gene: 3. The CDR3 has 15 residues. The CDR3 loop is CASSLAASGDYEQYF. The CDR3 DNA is TGTGCCAGCAGCTTAGCGGCTAGCGGGGACTACGAGCAGTACTTC.

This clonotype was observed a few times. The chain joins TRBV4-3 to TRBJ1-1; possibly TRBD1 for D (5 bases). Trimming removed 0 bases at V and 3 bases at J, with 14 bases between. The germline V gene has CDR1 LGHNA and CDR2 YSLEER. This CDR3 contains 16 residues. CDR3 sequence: CASSQDGGGGDTEAFF. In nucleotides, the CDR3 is TGCGCCAGCAGCCAAGATGGCGGGGGGGGGGACACTGAAGCTTTCTTT.

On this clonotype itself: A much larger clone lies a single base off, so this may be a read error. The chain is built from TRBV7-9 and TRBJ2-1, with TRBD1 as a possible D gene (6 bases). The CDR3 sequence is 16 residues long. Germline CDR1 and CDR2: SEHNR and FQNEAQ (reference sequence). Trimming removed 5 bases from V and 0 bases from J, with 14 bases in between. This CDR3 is CASSNRDTGSYNEQFF. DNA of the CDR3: TGTGCCAGCAGCAACCGGGACACGGGCTCCTACAATGAGCAGTTCTTC.

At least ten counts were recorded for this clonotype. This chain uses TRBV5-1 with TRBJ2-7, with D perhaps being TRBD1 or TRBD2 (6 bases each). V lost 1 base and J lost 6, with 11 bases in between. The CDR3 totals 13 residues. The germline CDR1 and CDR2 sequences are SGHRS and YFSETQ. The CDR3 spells CASSLSEGVEQYF. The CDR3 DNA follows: TGCGCCAGCAGCTTGTCGGAGGGGGTCGAGCAGTACTTC.

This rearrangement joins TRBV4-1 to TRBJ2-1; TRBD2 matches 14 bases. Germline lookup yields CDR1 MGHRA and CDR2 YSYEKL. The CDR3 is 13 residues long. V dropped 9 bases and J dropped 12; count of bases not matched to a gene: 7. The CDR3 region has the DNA TGCGCCAGTACGGGACTAGCGGGAGTTCGGCAGTTCTTC. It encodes CASTGLAGVRQFF.

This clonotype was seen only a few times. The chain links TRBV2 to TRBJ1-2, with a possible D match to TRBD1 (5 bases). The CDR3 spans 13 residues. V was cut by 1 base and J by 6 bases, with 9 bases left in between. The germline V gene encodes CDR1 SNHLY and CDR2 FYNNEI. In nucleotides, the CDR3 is TGTGCCAGCAGTGAAGGGATGGGACATGGCTACACCTTC. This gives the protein CASSEGMGHGYTF.

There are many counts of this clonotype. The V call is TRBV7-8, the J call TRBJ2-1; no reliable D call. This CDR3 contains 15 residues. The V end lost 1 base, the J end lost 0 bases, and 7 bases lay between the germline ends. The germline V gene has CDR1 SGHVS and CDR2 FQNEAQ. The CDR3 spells CASSLVPDSYNEQFF. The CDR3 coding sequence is TGTGCCAGCAGCTTAGTGCCGGACTCCTACAATGAGCAGTTCTTC.

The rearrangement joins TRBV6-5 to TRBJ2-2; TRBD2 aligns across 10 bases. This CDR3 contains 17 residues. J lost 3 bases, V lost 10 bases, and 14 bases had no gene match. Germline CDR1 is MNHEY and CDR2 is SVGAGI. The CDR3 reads CANNLAGGPSDTGELFF. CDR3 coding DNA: TGTGCCAACAATTTAGCGGGGGGCCCCTCCGACACCGGGGAGCTGTTTTTT.